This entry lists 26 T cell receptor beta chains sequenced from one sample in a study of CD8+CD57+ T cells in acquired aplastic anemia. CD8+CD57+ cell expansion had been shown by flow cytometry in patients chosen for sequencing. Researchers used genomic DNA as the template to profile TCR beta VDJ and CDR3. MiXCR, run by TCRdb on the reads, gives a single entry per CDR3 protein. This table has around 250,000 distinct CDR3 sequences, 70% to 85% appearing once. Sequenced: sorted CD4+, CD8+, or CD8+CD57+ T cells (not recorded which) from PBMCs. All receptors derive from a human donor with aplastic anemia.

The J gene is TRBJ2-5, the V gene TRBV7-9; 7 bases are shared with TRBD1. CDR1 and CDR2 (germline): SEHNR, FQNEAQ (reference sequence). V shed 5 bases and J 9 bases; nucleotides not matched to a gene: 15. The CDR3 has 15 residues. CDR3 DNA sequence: TGTGCCAGCAGCCTACAGGGGAGCTGGGGAAAGGCCCAGTACTTC. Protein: CASSLQGSWGKAQYF.

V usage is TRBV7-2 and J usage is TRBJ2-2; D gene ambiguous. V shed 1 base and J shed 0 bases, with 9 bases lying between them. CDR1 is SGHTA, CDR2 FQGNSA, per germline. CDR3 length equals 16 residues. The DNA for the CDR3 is TGTGCCAGCAGCTTAGGGGTGCCTACGAACACCGGGGAGCTGTTTTTT. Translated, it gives CASSLGVPTNTGELFF.

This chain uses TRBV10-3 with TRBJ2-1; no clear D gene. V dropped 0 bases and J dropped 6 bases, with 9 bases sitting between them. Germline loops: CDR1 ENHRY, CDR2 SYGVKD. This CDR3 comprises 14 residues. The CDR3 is CAISESLEGNEQFF. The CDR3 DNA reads TGTGCCATCAGTGAGTCGCTAGAAGGCAATGAGCAGTTCTTC.

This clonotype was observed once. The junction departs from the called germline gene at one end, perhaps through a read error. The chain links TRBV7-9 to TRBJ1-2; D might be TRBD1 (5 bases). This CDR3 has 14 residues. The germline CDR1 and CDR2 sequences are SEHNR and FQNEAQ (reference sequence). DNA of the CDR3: TGCGCCAGCAGCCCCGGGGTAGGGGATGATGGCTACACCTTC. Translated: CASSPGVGDDGYTF.

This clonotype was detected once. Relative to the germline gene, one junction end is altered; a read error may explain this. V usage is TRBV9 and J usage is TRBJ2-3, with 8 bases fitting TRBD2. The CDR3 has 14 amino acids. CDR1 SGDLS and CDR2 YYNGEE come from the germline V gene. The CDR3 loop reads CASGLAGNIQYLDF. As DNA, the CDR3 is TGTGCCAGCGGCTTAGCGGGGAACATTCAGTACTTGGATTTT.

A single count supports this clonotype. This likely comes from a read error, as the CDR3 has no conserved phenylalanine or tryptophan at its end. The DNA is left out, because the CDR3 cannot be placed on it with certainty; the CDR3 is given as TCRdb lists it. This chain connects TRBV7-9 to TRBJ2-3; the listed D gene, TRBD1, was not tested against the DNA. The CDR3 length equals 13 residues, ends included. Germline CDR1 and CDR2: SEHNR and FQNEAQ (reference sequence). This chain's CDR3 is CASSFGGAADPQY.

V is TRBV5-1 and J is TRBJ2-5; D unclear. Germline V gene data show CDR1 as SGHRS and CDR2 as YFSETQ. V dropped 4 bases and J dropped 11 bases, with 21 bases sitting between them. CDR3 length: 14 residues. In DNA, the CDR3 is TGCGCCAGCAGCATAAACCCGACCCAAGGCGCGCAGTACTTC. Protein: CASSINPTQGAQYF. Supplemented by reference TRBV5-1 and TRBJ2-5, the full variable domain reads KAGVTQTPRYLIKTRGQQVTLSCSPISGHRSVSWYQQTPGQGLQFLFEYFSETQRNKGNFPGRFSGRQFSNSRSEMNVSTLELGDSALYLCASSINPTQGAQYFGPGTRLLVL.

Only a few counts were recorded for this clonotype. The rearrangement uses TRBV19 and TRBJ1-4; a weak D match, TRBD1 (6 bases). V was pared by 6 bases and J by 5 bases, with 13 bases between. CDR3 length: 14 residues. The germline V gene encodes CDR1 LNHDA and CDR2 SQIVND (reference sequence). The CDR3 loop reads CASSRTATNEKLFF. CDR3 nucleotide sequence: TGTGCCAGTAGCCGGACAGCGACGAATGAAAAACTGTTTTTT. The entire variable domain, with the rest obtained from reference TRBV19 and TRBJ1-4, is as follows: DGGITQSPKYLFRKEGQNVTLSCEQNLNHDAMYWYRQDPGQGLRLIYYSQIVNDFQKGDIAEGYSVSREKKESFPLTVTSAQKNPTAFYLCASSRTATNEKLFFGSGTQLSVL.

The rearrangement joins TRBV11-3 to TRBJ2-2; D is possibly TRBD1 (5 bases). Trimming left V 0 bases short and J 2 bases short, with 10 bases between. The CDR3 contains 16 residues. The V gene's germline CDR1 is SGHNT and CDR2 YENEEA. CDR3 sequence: CASSLDLTDNTGELFF. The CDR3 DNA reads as TGTGCCAGCAGCTTAGATCTGACAGATAACACCGGGGAGCTGTTTTTT.

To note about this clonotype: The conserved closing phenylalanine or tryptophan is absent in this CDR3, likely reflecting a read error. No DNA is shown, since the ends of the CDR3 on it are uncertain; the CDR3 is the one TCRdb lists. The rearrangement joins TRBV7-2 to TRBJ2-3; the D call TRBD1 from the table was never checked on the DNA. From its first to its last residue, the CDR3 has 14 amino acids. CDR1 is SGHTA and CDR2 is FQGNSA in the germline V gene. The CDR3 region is CASSLARGAPTSSI.

CDR3 amino acids: CASKRNRDSSYEQYF. In DNA, the CDR3 is TGTGCCAGCAAGAGGAACCGGGACAGCTCCTACGAGCAGTACTTC. V usage is TRBV2 and J usage is TRBJ2-7; 7 bases align to TRBD1. Germline V gene lookup returns CDR1 SNHLY and CDR2 FYNNEI. The CDR3 consists of 15 residues. With 7 bases clipped from V and 0 bases from J, the junction kept 9 bases outside the gene matches.

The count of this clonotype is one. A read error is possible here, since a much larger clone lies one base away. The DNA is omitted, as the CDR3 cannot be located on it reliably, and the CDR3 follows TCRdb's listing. The CDR3 loop reads CASSSADTPYFGPF. The chain uses TRBV7-3 and TRBJ2-3; whether TRBD2, the table's D call, matches the DNA was not checked. Germline loops: CDR1 SGHTA, CDR2 FQGTGA. The CDR3 region is 14 residues in length, termini included.

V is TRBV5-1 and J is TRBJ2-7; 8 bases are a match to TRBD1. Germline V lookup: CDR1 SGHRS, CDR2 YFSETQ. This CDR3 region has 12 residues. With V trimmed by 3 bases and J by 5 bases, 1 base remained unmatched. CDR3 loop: CASSWTGHEQYF. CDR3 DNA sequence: TGCGCCAGCAGCTGGACAGGGCACGAGCAGTACTTC.

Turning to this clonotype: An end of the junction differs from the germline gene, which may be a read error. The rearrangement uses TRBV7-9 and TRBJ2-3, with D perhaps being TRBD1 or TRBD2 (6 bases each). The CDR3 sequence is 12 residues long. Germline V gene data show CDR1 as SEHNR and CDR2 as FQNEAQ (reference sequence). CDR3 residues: CAGQWTGDTQYF. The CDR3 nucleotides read TGTGCCGGACAGTGGACGGGAGATACCCAGTATTTC.

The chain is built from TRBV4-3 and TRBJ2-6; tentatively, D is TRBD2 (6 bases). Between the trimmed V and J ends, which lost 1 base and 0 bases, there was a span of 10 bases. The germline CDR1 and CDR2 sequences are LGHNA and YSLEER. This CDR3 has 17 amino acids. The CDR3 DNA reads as TGCGCCAGCAGCCAAGGTCTCGGGGGCTCTGGGGCCAACGTCCTGACTTTC. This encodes CASSQGLGGSGANVLTF.

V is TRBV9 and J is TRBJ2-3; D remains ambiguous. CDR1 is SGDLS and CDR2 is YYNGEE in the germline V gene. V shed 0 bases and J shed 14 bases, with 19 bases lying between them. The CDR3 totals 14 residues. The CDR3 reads CASSVACDTDTLYF. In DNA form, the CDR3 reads TGTGCCAGCAGCGTAGCGTGCGATACCGATACGTTGTATTTT.

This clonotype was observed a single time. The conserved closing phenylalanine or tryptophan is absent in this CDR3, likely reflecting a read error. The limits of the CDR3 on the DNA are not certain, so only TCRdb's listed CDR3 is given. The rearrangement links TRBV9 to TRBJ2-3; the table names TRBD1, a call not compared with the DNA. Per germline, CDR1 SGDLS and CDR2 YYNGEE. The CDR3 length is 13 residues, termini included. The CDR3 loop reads CASSGGGPQRGNI.

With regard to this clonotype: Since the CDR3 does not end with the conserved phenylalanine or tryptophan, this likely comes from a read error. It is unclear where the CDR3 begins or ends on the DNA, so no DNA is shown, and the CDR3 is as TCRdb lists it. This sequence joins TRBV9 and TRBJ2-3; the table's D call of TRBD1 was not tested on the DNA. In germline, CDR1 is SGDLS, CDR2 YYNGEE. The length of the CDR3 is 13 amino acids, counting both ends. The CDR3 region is CASSVGGTNTDTL.

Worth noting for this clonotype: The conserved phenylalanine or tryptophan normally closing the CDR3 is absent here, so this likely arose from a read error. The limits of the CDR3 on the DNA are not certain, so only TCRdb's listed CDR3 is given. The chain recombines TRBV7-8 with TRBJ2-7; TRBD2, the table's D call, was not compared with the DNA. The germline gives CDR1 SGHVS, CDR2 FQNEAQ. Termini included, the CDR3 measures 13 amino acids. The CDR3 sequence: CASSLEGESDTQY.

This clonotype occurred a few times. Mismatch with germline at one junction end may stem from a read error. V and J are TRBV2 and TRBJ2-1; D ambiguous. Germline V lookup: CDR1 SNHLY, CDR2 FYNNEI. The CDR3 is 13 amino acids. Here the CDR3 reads CASSYAGINEQSF. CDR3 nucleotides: TGTGCCAGCAGTTATGCTGGGATAAATGAGCAGTCCTTC.

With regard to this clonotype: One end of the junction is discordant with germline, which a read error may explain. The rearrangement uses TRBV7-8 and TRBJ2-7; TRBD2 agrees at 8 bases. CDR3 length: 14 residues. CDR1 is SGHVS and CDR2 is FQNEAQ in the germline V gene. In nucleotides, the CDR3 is TGTGCCAGCGGCTTAACGGGAGGGCCCGATACGCAGTACTTC. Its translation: CASGLTGGPDTQYF.

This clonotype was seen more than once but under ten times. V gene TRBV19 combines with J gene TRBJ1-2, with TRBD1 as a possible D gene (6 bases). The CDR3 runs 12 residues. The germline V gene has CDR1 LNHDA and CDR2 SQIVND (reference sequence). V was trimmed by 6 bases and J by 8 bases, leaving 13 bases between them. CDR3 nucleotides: TGTGCCAGTAGCGGGACATCTTACGGCTACACCTTC. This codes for CASSGTSYGYTF.

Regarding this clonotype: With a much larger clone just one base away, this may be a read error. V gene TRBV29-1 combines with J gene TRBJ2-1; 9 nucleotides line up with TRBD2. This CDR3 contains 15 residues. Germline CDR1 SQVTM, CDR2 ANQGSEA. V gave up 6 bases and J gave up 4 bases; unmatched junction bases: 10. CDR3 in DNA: TGCAGCGTAGTGGGCGGGGGGGCCGCGTACAATGAGCAGTTCTTC. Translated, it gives CSVVGGGAAYNEQFF.

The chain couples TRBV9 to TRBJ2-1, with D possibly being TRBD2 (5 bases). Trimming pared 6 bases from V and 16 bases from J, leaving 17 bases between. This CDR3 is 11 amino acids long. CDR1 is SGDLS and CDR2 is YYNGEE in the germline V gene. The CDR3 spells CASTRLREYFF. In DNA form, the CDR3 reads TGTGCCAGCACCCGACTACGTGAGTACTTCTTC.

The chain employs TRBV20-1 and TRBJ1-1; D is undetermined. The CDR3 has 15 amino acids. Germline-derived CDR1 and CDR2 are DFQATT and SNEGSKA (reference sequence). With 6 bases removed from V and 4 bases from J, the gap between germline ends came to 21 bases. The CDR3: CSASSGRYSSTEAFF. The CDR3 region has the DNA TGCAGTGCCAGCTCCGGACGCTACAGTTCCACTGAAGCTTTCTTT.

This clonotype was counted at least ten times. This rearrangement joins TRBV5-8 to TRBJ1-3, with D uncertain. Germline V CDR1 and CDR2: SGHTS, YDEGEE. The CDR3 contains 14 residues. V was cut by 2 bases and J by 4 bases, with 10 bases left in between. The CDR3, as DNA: TGTGCCAGCAGCTTTGATCGGGTCGGAAACACCATATATTTT. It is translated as CASSFDRVGNTIYF.